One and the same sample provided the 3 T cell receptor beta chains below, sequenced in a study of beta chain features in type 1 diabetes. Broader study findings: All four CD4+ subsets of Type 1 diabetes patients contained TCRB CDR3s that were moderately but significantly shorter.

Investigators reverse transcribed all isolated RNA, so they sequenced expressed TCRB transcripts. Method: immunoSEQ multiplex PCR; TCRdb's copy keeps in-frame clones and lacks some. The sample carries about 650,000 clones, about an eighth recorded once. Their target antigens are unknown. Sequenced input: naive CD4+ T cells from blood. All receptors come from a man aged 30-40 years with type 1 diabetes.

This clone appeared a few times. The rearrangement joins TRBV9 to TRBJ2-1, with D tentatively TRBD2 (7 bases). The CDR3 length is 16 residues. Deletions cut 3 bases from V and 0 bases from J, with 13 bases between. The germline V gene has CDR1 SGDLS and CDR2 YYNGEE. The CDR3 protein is CASSARGAASYNEQFF. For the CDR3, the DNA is TGTGCCAGCAGCGCCCGGGGGGCGGCCTCCTACAATGAGCAGTTCTTC.

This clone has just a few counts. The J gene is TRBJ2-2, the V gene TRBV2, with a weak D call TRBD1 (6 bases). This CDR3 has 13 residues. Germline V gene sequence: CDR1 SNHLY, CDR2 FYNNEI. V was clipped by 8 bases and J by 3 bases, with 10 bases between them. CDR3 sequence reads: CASRRGDTGELFF. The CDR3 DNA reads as TGTGCCAGCCGCAGGGGCGACACCGGGGAGCTGTTTTTT.

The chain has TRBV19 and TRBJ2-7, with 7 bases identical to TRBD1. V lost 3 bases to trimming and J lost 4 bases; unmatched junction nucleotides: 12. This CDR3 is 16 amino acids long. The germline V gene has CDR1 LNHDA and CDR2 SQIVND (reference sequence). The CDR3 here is CASSISLDRTQYEQYF. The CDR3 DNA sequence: TGTGCCAGTAGTATCTCCTTGGACAGGACCCAATACGAGCAGTACTTC.